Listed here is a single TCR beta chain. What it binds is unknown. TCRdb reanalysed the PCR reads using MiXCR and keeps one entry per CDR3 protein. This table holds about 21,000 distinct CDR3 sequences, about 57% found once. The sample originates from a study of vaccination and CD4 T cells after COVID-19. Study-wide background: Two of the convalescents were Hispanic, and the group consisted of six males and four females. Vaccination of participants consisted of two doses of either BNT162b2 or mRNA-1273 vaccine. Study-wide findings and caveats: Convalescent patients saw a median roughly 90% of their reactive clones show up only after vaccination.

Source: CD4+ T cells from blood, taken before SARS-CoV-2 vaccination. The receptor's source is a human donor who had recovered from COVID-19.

Here the CDR3 reads CSARDPPIRGRPGLAGVETQYF. In DNA, the CDR3 is TGCAGTGCTAGAGATCCCCCTATCCGGGGACGACCGGGACTAGCGGGAGTAGAGACCCAGTACTTC. The V call is TRBV20-1, the J call TRBJ2-5; 14 bases line up with TRBD2. Per germline, CDR1 DFQATT and CDR2 SNEGSKA (reference sequence). Trimming cost V 0 bases and J 4 bases; bases outside gene matches: 22. This CDR3 spans 22 amino acids.